The rows below give T cell receptor beta chains drawn from one sample of a study of technical replicates of blood from a few donors. The assay was immunoSEQ multiplex PCR, and TCRdb's table has in-frame clones only and misses some. The sample yields about 71,000 clones, roughly 96% seen once. Sequenced sample: T cells isolated from PBMCs. These receptors came from a human donor in good health. CDR3s include the opening cysteine and the closing phenylalanine or tryptophan. D genes are given only for firm matches. Expanded clones get a size class; other rows say once, few or many, or leave the size out.

>TRBJ1-1|16|-|-|TRBV10-3
TGTGCCATCAGTGAGTCGAAGTACAAGATAAACACTGAAGCTTTCTTT
CAISESKYKINTEAFF
>TRBJ2-7|14|-|TRBD2|TRBV30
TGTGCCTGGGGGACTAGCGGGGGCCCCTACGAGCAGTACTTC
CAWGTSGGPYEQYF
>TRBJ1-3|16|-|-|TRBV4-1
TGCGCCAGCAGCCGCTCCACAGGGCTTTCTGGAAACACCATATATTTT
CASSRSTGLSGNTIYF
>TRBJ2-7|13|-|-|TRBV5-6
TGTGCCAGCAGCGAAGGGACTTCGTACGAGCAGTACTTC
CASSEGTSYEQYF
>TRBJ2-5|13|-|TRBD1|TRBV27
TGTGCCAGCAGTTTTTCCGACAGGGGGACCCAGTACTTC
CASSFSDRGTQYF
>TRBJ1-1|13|-|-|TRBV5-1
TGCGCCAGCAGCTTACAGAGGAACACTGAAGCTTTCTTT
CASSLQRNTEAFF
>TRBJ1-5|13|once|TRBD1|TRBV5-6
TGTGCCAGCAGCTTAGGGGGCGGGTTGCCCCAGCATTTT
CASSLGGGLPQHF
>TRBJ2-2|14|-|-|TRBV5-6
TGTGCCAGCAGTTTATGGACAAATACCGGGGAGCTGTTTTTT
CASSLWTNTGELFF
>TRBJ1-1|16|-|-|TRBV5-1
TGCGCCAGCAGCGGCCGGTCCCCCGGGAGTTTTTCTGAAGCTTTCTTT
CASSGRSPGSFSEAFF
>TRBJ1-1|14|-|-|TRBV29-1
TGCAGCGTTGATAGGGGGTATAAGAACACTGAAGCTTTCTTT
CSVDRGYKNTEAFF
>TRBJ2-7|12|once|-|TRBV28
TGTGCCAGCAGTTTTAACAGCTACGAGCAGTACTTC
CASSFNSYEQYF
>TRBJ2-4|15|-|-|TRBV28
TGTGCCAGCAGTTTACGCACGCTAATCCAAAACATTCAGTACTTC
CASSLRTLIQNIQYF
>TRBJ2-2|13|-|-|TRBV6-4
TGTGCCAGCAGCCCCCAGGGCACCGGGGAGCTGTTTTTT
CASSPQGTGELFF
>TRBJ2-2|16|-|TRBD2|TRBV9
TGTGCCAGCAGCGTTTCTAGCGGGATAAACACCGGGGAGCTGTTTTTT
CASSVSSGINTGELFF
>TRBJ2-7|14|-|-|TRBV19
TGTGCCAGTAGTATAGCGTTCGGGGCCTACGAGCAGTACTTC
CASSIAFGAYEQYF
>TRBJ1-5|15|-|-|TRBV6-1
TGTGCCAGCAGTGAAGCGCAATTCGGGTCTCAGCCCCAGCATTTT
CASSEAQFGSQPQHF
>TRBJ2-7|16|once|TRBD1|TRBV7-2
TGTGCCAGCAGCTTACTCGCTACAGGGGCCGCCTACGAGCAGTACTTC
CASSLLATGAAYEQYF
>TRBJ2-2|15|-|-|TRBV7-9
TGTGCCAGCAGCCCCAGAGGCGGCCACACCGGGGAGCTGTTTTTT
CASSPRGGHTGELFF
>TRBJ2-7|15|-|TRBD1|TRBV5-6
TGTGCCAGCAGGGAGACAGGGGGCCCTTTTTGGGAGCAGTACTTC
CASRETGGPFWEQYF
>TRBJ2-3|12|-|-|TRBV7-9
TGTGCCAGCAGCTTGAGGGCCGATACGCAGTATTTT
CASSLRADTQYF
>TRBJ2-7|13|-|TRBD1|TRBV6-5
TGTGCCAGCAGTCACCGGGACAGGTACGAGCAGTACTTC
CASSHRDRYEQYF
>TRBJ2-7|13|-|-|TRBV29-1
TGCAGCGTTTCTACTACCCACCGCTACGAGCAGTACTTC
CSVSTTHRYEQYF
>TRBJ2-1|15|-|-|TRBV5-1
TGCGCCAGCAGCCAACTAGGAGTATCCTACAATGAGCAGTTCTTC
CASSQLGVSYNEQFF
>TRBJ2-1|16|-|-|TRBV7-2
TGTGCCAGCAGCTTAGGTCAGTACAGCTCCTACAATGAGCAGTTCTTC
CASSLGQYSSYNEQFF
>TRBJ1-4|16|-|TRBD1|TRBV7-9
TGTGCCAGCAGCCGACACGCTGGGACAGGAATAGAAAAACTGTTTTTT
CASSRHAGTGIEKLFF
>TRBJ2-7|13|-|-|TRBV2
TGTGCCAGCAGCAGAGACAGCGCCGGCGAGCAGTACTTC
CASSRDSAGEQYF
>TRBJ1-4|15|-|TRBD1|TRBV29-1
TGCAGCGTCTTTGGGCTCGGGACAGGGGAGGAAAAACTGTTTTTT
CSVFGLGTGEEKLFF
>TRBJ1-1|19|-|-|TRBV11-3
TGTGCCAGCAGCTTAGAGATCCCGGGAAAAAACCATGCGAACACTGAAGCTTTCTTT
CASSLEIPGKNHANTEAFF
>TRBJ2-5|16|-|TRBD1|TRBV6-5
TGTGCCAGCAGTTATCCTGGGACAGAGGGCCAAGAGACCCAGTACTTC
CASSYPGTEGQETQYF
>TRBJ1-2|15|-|TRBD1|TRBV5-1
TGCGCCAGCAGCTTGACCGGCGCGGGGCAGGGGGCATACACCTTC
CASSLTGAGQGAYTF
>TRBJ2-5|17|-|TRBD2|TRBV5-4
TGTGCCAGCAGCGACCTCAAGGCGGGAGGCTTCCAAGAGACCCAGTACTTC
CASSDLKAGGFQETQYF
>TRBJ2-2|16|-|TRBD1|TRBV2
TGTGCCAGCAGTCTACAAGGGACAGCTAACACCGGGGAGCTGTTTTTT
CASSLQGTANTGELFF
>TRBJ2-3|17|-|TRBD2|TRBV5-1
TGCGCCAGCAGTTTATTGTATGCTAGCGGGTCCACAGATACGCAGTATTTT
CASSLLYASGSTDTQYF
>TRBJ1-1|13|-|-|TRBV5-5
TGTGCCAGCAGCTTTGGGTACAGCACTGAAGCTTTCTTT
CASSFGYSTEAFF
>TRBJ2-7|15|-|TRBD2|TRBV6-1
TGTGCCAGCAGAACTACTAGCGGGCCAGCATGGGAGCAGTACTTC
CASRTTSGPAWEQYF
>TRBJ2-1|12|-|-|TRBV5-8
TGTGCCAGCAGCCTGAGGGCAGTGGTGCCGTTCTTC
CASSLRAVVPFF
>TRBJ2-1|12|-|-|TRBV6-6
TGTGCCAGCAGTCCACAGGACAATGAGCAGTTCTTC
CASSPQDNEQFF
>TRBJ1-6|14|once|TRBD1|TRBV29-1
TGCAGCGTTGAAGTAAGGGGGCGCGGATCACCCCTCCACTTT
CSVEVRGRGSPLHF
>TRBJ2-5|14|-|TRBD1|TRBV7-8
TGTGCCAGCAGCGATGACAGGGGCCAAGAGACCCAGTACTTC
CASSDDRGQETQYF
>TRBJ2-2|18|-|TRBD2|TRBV4-1
TGCGCCAGCAGCCAAGGGACTAGCTACGATTTGAACACCGGGGAGCTGTTTTTT
CASSQGTSYDLNTGELFF
>TRBJ2-7|16|-|TRBD1|TRBV11-2
TGTGCCAGCAGACCATTCCTCGGGACAGCCTCCGCCGAGCAGTACTTC
CASRPFLGTASAEQYF
>TRBJ1-1|14|-|-|TRBV5-1
TGCGCCAGCAGCTTTCAGGGCCACAACACTGAAGCTTTCTTT
CASSFQGHNTEAFF
>TRBJ1-1|15|-|-|TRBV5-4
TGTGCCAGCAGCTCGCAGCAGGGAGGGCCCCCAGAAGCTTTCTTT
CASSSQQGGPPEAFF
>TRBJ1-1|15|once|-|TRBV4-1
TGCGCCAGCAGCCAAGAGGCGGGGTTGAACACTGAAGCTTTCTTT
CASSQEAGLNTEAFF
>TRBJ2-7|14|-|-|TRBV6-1
TGTGCCAGCGATCCAGTGGGGCTCGGCTACGAGCAGTACTTC
CASDPVGLGYEQYF
>TRBJ2-7|18|-|TRBD1|TRBV28
TGTGCCAGCAGTCTCCGGCAGGGGGTGAATGTCGGGTCCTACGAGCAGTACTTC
CASSLRQGVNVGSYEQYF
>TRBJ2-5|15|-|-|TRBV5-4
TGTGCCAGCAGCCTTGGAGGGGGGGCCGGGGAGACCCAGTACTTC
CASSLGGGAGETQYF
>TRBJ2-7|13|-|-|TRBV14
TGTGCCAGCAGTCTTTTTGCAGGGTACGAGCAGTACTTC
CASSLFAGYEQYF
>TRBJ2-3|13|-|-|TRBV5-4
TGTGCCAGCAGCTCTACCAGCACAGATACGCAGTATTTT
CASSSTSTDTQYF
>TRBJ2-1|15|-|TRBD1|TRBV27
TGTGCCAGCAGTTCGGACAGGAGCTCCTACAATGAGCAGTTCTTC
CASSSDRSSYNEQFF
>TRBJ2-7|18|-|-|TRBV21-1
TGTGCCAGCAGCAAAAAGGGCCAGGGTGAGCTAGCGGGAAACGAGCAGTACTTC
CASSKKGQGELAGNEQYF
>TRBJ2-7|15|-|TRBD2|TRBV5-8
TGTGCCAGCAGCTTGCGGGCTAGCGGGAGGCGTGAGCAGTACTTC
CASSLRASGRREQYF
>TRBJ1-4|15|-|TRBD1|TRBV5-1
TGCGCCAGCACCGAAAGGGGGCATCTGGATGAAAAACTGTTTTTT
CASTERGHLDEKLFF
>TRBJ2-5|14|-|-|TRBV4-1
TGCGCCAGCAGCCAGACGGGGGTAGAAGAGACCCAGTACTTC
CASSQTGVEETQYF
>TRBJ1-1|11|-|-|TRBV29-1
TGCAGCGTTGTGACTGCCAAGGAAGCTTTCTTT
CSVVTAKEAFF
>TRBJ1-4|15|-|TRBD1|TRBV5-1
TGCGCCAGCAGCTTGGAGGCAGGGGGACGTGAAAAACTGTTTTTT
CASSLEAGGREKLFF
>TRBJ2-3|15|-|-|TRBV5-1
TGCGCCAGCAGCTTAGGAGGCCCTAGCACAGATACGCAGTATTTT
CASSLGGPSTDTQYF
>TRBJ2-1|13|-|TRBD1|TRBV19
TGTGCCAGTCAGGGACAGTCCTACAATGAGCAGTTCTTC
CASQGQSYNEQFF
>TRBJ1-1|15|-|-|TRBV7-2
TGTGCCAGCAGTGCAGGAGGGACTATGAACACTGAAGCTTTCTTT
CASSAGGTMNTEAFF